The table lists the clone carrying this TCR beta chain with a count of one. Its target is not known. The CDR3 has 16 residues. Trimming at V came to 5 bases and at J to 6 bases, leaving 14 bases not matched to a gene. CDR1 is SGHNT, CDR2 YENEEA, per germline. The data belong to a study of cytomegalovirus exposure and HLA in healthy donors. General observations from the study: Rarity characterized most TCR sequences, yet some public TCRs appeared in many donors. Subsequent analysis found a tendency for first-cohort TCR clusters to co-occur within the 95 to 150 validation repertoires. Confirmation was obtained in vitro that a few CMV-associated chains are specific for CMV antigens.

Libraries were prepared by immunoSEQ multiplex PCR; TCRdb keeps only in-frame clonotypes and omits some of them. The sample has more than 95,000 clones, approximately 88% seen once; the top ten hold about 2%. Sequenced material: PBMCs. This TCR came from a woman aged 18-35 years in good health and CMV-seronegative. The gene calls are TRBV11-3 and TRBJ2-3; the match to TRBD2 covers 7 bases. The CDR3 DNA follows: TGTGCCAGCAGCCGGGAGGTGCGGGAAGATCGGGATACGCAGTATTTT. Protein: CASSREVREDRDTQYF.